Shown below are 32 T cell receptor beta chains from a single sample sequenced in a study of blood T cell repertoires in COVID-19. Measured with immunoSEQ multiplex PCR; TCRdb has only the in-frame clones, and not every one. The sample lists about 80,000 clones, around 79% occurring once. Specimen: peripheral blood. The receptors shown here come from a human donor in a cohort sampled during active COVID-19.

The chain is built from TRBV5-1 and TRBJ2-3, with TRBD2 matching 12 bases. This CDR3 is built from 16 residues. Looked up from germline, CDR1 is SGHRS and CDR2 is YFSETQ. The V and J ends lost 3 bases and 3 bases, in that order; junction bases with no gene match: 5. In nucleotides, the CDR3 is TGCGCCAGCAGCTCCTTTGGACTAGCGGGAACAGATACGCAGTATTTT. Protein sequence: CASSSFGLAGTDTQYF. The full variable domain, rest sourced from reference TRBV5-1 and TRBJ2-3, is KAGVTQTPRYLIKTRGQQVTLSCSPISGHRSVSWYQQTPGQGLQFLFEYFSETQRNKGNFPGRFSGRQFSNSRSEMNVSTLELGDSALYLCASSSFGLAGTDTQYFGPGTRLTVL.

This clone was counted at least ten times. This chain connects TRBV19 to TRBJ1-1; perhaps TRBD1 as D (5 bases). Germline V gene lookup returns CDR1 LNHDA and CDR2 SQIVND (reference sequence). The V end lost 4 bases, the J end lost 2 bases, and 11 bases lay between the germline ends. This CDR3 comprises 14 residues. CDR3 sequence: CASSNGRVNTEAFF. DNA of the CDR3: TGTGCCAGTAGTAATGGCAGGGTTAACACTGAAGCTTTCTTT.

This rearrangement joins TRBV27 to TRBJ2-2, with D possibly TRBD1 on 5 matching bases. The germline CDR1 and CDR2 sequences are MNHEY and SMNVEV (reference sequence). The CDR3 consists of 14 residues. V dropped 6 bases and J dropped 2 bases, with 10 bases sitting between them. The CDR3 reads CASRQEPNTGELFF. CDR3 nucleotide sequence: TGTGCCAGCAGACAGGAGCCAAACACCGGGGAGCTGTTTTTT.

CDR3 bases: TGTGCCAGCAGCGCCCGGACAGGCGAGCAGTACGTC. It specifies CASSARTGEQYV. This chain connects TRBV7-9 to TRBJ2-7; the match to TRBD1 covers 7 bases. Germline V gives CDR1 SEHNR, CDR2 FQNEAQ (reference sequence). With 5 bases clipped from V and 6 bases from J, the junction kept 4 bases outside the gene matches. The CDR3 runs 12 residues.

This sequence joins TRBV19 and TRBJ2-2; 10 bases map to TRBD2. Germline lookup yields CDR1 LNHDA and CDR2 SQIVND (reference sequence). The V and J ends lost 5 bases and 4 bases, in that order; junction bases with no gene match: 4. CDR3 length equals 15 residues. The CDR3 is CASSPGLALTGELFF. CDR3 nucleotide sequence: TGTGCCAGTAGTCCGGGACTAGCGCTCACCGGGGAGCTGTTTTTT. Using reference TRBV19 and TRBJ2-2 for the parts outside the CDR3, the full variable domain is DGGITQSPKYLFRKEGQNVTLSCEQNLNHDAMYWYRQDPGQGLRLIYYSQIVNDFQKGDIAEGYSVSREKKESFPLTVTSAQKNPTAFYLCASSPGLALTGELFFGEGSRLTVL.

This chain links TRBV3-1 (or the pseudogene TRBV3-2) with TRBJ1-1, with 11 bases fitting TRBD1. V shed 3 bases and J 3 bases; nucleotides not matched to a gene: 6. The CDR3 contains 16 residues. Germline V lookup: CDR1 LGHDT, CDR2 YNNKEL (reference sequence). In DNA, the CDR3 is TGTGCCAGCAGCCATAGGACAGGGGGCGCGGACACTGAAGCTTTCTTT. It yields the protein CASSHRTGGADTEAFF.

This clone turned up a few times. The chain carries TRBV3-1 (or the pseudogene TRBV3-2) and TRBJ2-4; maybe TRBD2 (6 bases). CDR3 size: 18 residues. With 1 base removed from V and 3 bases from J, the gap between germline ends came to 19 bases. Germline CDR1 LGHDT, CDR2 YNNKEL (reference sequence). The DNA of the CDR3 is TGTGCCAGCAGCCAAGTTGGCCAGGGAGGAATCGTCAAAAACATTCAGTACTTC. It yields the protein CASSQVGQGGIVKNIQYF.

This clone was observed a handful of times. The CDR3 DNA reads TGTGCCAGCAGCCCTAAATTTAGCGGGATGACCTCTGGGGCCAACGTCCTGACTTTC. Encoded protein: CASSPKFSGMTSGANVLTF. The gene calls are TRBV6-2 or TRBV6-3 and TRBJ2-6; 8 positions match TRBD2. The germline gives CDR1 MNHEY, CDR2 SVGEGT. After removal of 6 bases from V and 0 bases from J, the junction contained 13 bases not matched to a gene. This CDR3 contains 19 residues.

V gene TRBV6-2 or TRBV6-3 combines with J gene TRBJ2-3; TRBD2 matches at 11 bases. V lost 0 bases, J lost 0 bases, and 8 bases stayed unmatched. CDR1 and CDR2 from the germline V gene are MNHEY and SVGEGT. The CDR3 contains 19 residues. DNA of the CDR3: TGTGCCAGCAGTTACTCGTACCTAGCGGGAGGAGAGAGCACAGATACGCAGTATTTT. Protein: CASSYSYLAGGESTDTQYF.

The chain uses TRBV3-1 (or the pseudogene TRBV3-2) and TRBJ2-7; no clear D. Germline CDR1 and CDR2: LGHDT and YNNKEL (reference sequence). This CDR3 comprises 13 residues. V lost 0 bases and J lost 6, with 9 bases in between. The CDR3 sequence: CASSQDERREQYF. The DNA of the CDR3 is TGTGCCAGCAGCCAAGATGAGAGGCGCGAGCAGTACTTC.

The rearrangement links TRBV21-1 to TRBJ1-5; the D call of TRBD1 is as the table states it, not checked on the DNA. TRBV21-1 is designated a pseudogene. The CDR3 is 21 amino acids. CDR3: CASSKVLDPPENTLCYQPQHF. CDR3 in DNA: TGTGCCAGCAGCAAAGTGCTCGATCCGCCAGAAAACACCTTGTGCTATCAGCCCCAGCATTTT.

The chain carries TRBV18 and TRBJ1-2; D possibly corresponds to TRBD1 (5 bases). Trimming removed 6 bases at V and 5 bases at J, with 16 bases between. CDR3 size: 14 residues. The germline CDR1 and CDR2 sequences are KGHSH and LQKENI. The CDR3 DNA sequence: TGTGCCAGCTCCCCAAGGACACTTCGGTATGGCTACACCTTC. It codes for CASSPRTLRYGYTF.

This rearrangement joins TRBV6-2 or TRBV6-3 to TRBJ1-1; D perhaps matches TRBD1 (6 bases). Germline CDR1 MNHEY, CDR2 SVGEGT. Trimming shortened V by 5 bases and J by 4 bases, and 11 bases separated the two germline ends. The CDR3 has 13 amino acids. CDR3 region: CASSPGTFTEAFF. CDR3 bases: TGTGCCAGCAGTCCCGGGACATTCACTGAAGCTTTCTTT.

This rearrangement joins TRBV6-6 to TRBJ1-1, with D uncertain. CDR3 length equals 11 residues. V dropped 10 bases and J dropped 4 bases, with 10 bases sitting between them. Germline loops: CDR1 MNHNY, CDR2 SVGAGI (reference sequence). CDR3 sequence reads: CATSTVTEAFF. The CDR3 DNA sequence: TGTGCCACCTCGACTGTCACTGAAGCTTTCTTT.

The chain is built from TRBV19 and TRBJ1-2; TRBD1 matches at 9 bases. Per germline, CDR1 LNHDA and CDR2 SQIVND (reference sequence). The V gene end was trimmed by 7 bases and the J gene end by 5 bases; junction bases not matched to a gene: 8. The CDR3 length is 14 residues. CDR3 sequence: CASTDWTGEYGYTF. The CDR3 DNA reads TGTGCCAGTACCGATTGGACAGGGGAATATGGCTACACCTTC.

The CDR3 bases are TGTGCCAGCAGCAGCCCTAGCGGGGGTGTCCCCTACGAGCAGTACTTC. This encodes CASSSPSGGVPYEQYF. The rearrangement links TRBV5-4 to TRBJ2-7, with 10 bases aligning to TRBD2. CDR1 SGHNT and CDR2 YYREEE come from the germline V gene (reference sequence). Losses at the gene ends were 4 bases for V and 2 bases for J; bases not matched to a gene: 9. The length of the CDR3 is 16 residues. The whole variable domain, remainder taken from reference TRBV5-4 and TRBJ2-7, is ETGVTQSPTHLIKTRGQQVTLRCSSQSGHNTVSWYQQALGQGPQFIFQYYREEENGRGNFPPRFSGLQFPNYSSELNVNALELDDSALYLCASSSPSGGVPYEQYFGPGTRLTVT.

The chain couples TRBV19 to TRBJ1-2; D might be TRBD1 (6 bases). Germline V lookup: CDR1 LNHDA, CDR2 SQIVND (reference sequence). With 9 bases removed from V and 4 bases from J, the gap between germline ends came to 18 bases. The CDR3 extends over 14 amino acids. The CDR3 nucleotides are TGTGCCAGAGTCAGGAAGACAGGAGGCTATGGCTACACCTTC. Amino acids: CARVRKTGGYGYTF.

This chain connects TRBV2 to TRBJ1-5, with D perhaps matching TRBD1 (5 bases). The CDR3 extends over 16 amino acids. Germline values: CDR1 SNHLY, CDR2 FYNNEI. V dropped 3 bases and J dropped 0 bases, with 12 bases sitting between them. CDR3 protein: CASSEPGHLSNQPQHF. Here the CDR3 DNA reads TGTGCCAGCAGTGAGCCCGGACACCTTAGCAATCAGCCCCAGCATTTT.

The chain recombines TRBV10-3 with TRBJ1-6; possible D gene TRBD1, 5 bases. Looked up from germline, CDR1 is ENHRY and CDR2 is SYGVKD. V gave up 6 bases and J gave up 9 bases, with 15 bases separating them. The CDR3 contains 14 residues. The CDR3 nucleotides read TGTGCCATCAGGGGACTTGCCGGGGGTTCACCCCTCCACTTT. Its translation is CAIRGLAGGSPLHF.

The genes are TRBV29-1 and TRBJ1-6; TRBD1 matches 8 bases. Per germline, CDR1 SQVTM and CDR2 ANQGSEA. Trimming removed 3 bases from V and 10 bases from J; junction bases left unmatched: 5. The CDR3 covers 13 residues. CDR3: CSVETGVGSPLHF. Here the CDR3 DNA reads TGCAGCGTTGAGACAGGGGTAGGATCACCCCTCCACTTT.

The chain has TRBV25-1 and TRBJ2-2, with a tentative D call TRBD1 (5 bases). This CDR3 region has 13 residues. Germline V CDR1 and CDR2: MGHDK, SYGVNS. V lost 5 bases and J lost 5, with 9 bases in between. CDR3 amino acids: CASSPPGTGELFF. In nucleotides, the CDR3 is TGTGCCAGCAGTCCTCCAGGGACCGGGGAGCTGTTTTTT.

The chain carries TRBV7-3 and TRBJ2-3, with 8 bases that match TRBD2. This CDR3 comprises 12 residues. Germline CDR1 reads SGHTA; CDR2 reads FQGTGA. V shed 5 bases, J shed 6 bases, and the junction held 1 base outside the gene matches. The CDR3 region is CASSPGGDTQYF. The CDR3 DNA is TGTGCCAGCAGCCCGGGGGGGGATACGCAGTATTTT.

This clone was seen a few times. The J gene is TRBJ1-3, the V gene TRBV11-2; 8 bases map to TRBD1. The CDR3 is 17 residues long. The trim removed 3 bases at V and 4 bases at J, leaving 11 bases unmatched. The germline V gene has CDR1 SGHAT and CDR2 FQNNGV. CDR3 region: CASSFDRGLTGGNTIYF. CDR3 DNA: TGTGCCAGCAGCTTCGACAGGGGCCTTACGGGGGGAAACACCATATATTTT.

This rearrangement joins TRBV28 to TRBJ2-5, with D maybe TRBD2 (6 bases). The CDR3 runs 13 residues. Between the trimmed V and J ends, which lost 2 bases and 14 bases, there was a span of 18 bases. Germline V gives CDR1 MDHEN, CDR2 SYDVKM. CDR3 bases: TGTGCCAGCAGTTTAGGCAGTGGCTGGGCGGGATACTTC. Its protein product is CASSLGSGWAGYF.

This rearrangement joins TRBV27 to TRBJ1-5; D remains ambiguous. The CDR3 has 13 amino acids. V lost 2 bases and J lost 7, with 9 bases in between. The germline V gene has CDR1 MNHEY and CDR2 SMNVEV (reference sequence). The CDR3, as DNA: TGTGCCAGCAGTTTACCGGGTGGACAGCCCCAGCATTTT. It translates to CASSLPGGQPQHF.

This clone was seen a handful of times. V is TRBV7-6 and J is TRBJ1-1, with TRBD1 matching 8 bases. The J segment lost 5 bases and the V segment lost 5 bases, leaving 7 bases of the junction unmatched. The CDR3 is 14 residues long. Looked up from germline, CDR1 is SGHVS and CDR2 is FNYEAQ. This chain's CDR3 is CASSHGQGGTEAFF. The CDR3 DNA reads TGTGCCAGCAGCCACGGACAGGGCGGGACTGAAGCTTTCTTT.

The chain couples TRBV11-3 to TRBJ2-1, with D uncertain. Per germline, CDR1 SGHNT and CDR2 YENEEA. This CDR3 has 13 residues. The V gene lost 1 base and the J gene lost 2 bases, with 3 bases spanning the gap. The CDR3 DNA reads TGTGCCAGCAGCTTAGGGCCCTACAATGAGCAGTTCTTC. It translates to CASSLGPYNEQFF.

This chain connects TRBV7-9 to TRBJ1-1; 8 nucleotides align to TRBD1. In germline, CDR1 is SEHNR, CDR2 FQNEAQ (reference sequence). CDR3 length: 16 residues. With 5 bases clipped from V and 1 base from J, the junction kept 9 bases outside the gene matches. The CDR3 protein is CASSTSGGAGNTEAFF. DNA for the CDR3: TGTGCCAGCAGCACATCAGGGGGCGCAGGGAACACTGAAGCTTTCTTT.

This sequence joins TRBV7-2 and TRBJ1-6; unclear D gene. The CDR3 extends over 12 amino acids. V was shortened by 2 bases and J by 7 bases, with 3 bases between the two germline ends. Per germline, CDR1 SGHTA and CDR2 FQGNSA. CDR3 in DNA: TGTGCCAGCAGCTTACCAAATTCACCCCTCCACTTT. Translation gives CASSLPNSPLHF.

The sample holds one count of this clone. The V and J genes are TRBV7-3 and TRBJ2-5; D unclear. Germline CDR1 reads SGHTA; CDR2 reads FQGTGA. Trimming stripped 0 bases from V and 4 bases from J, with 9 bases between. The CDR3 is 14 residues long. In DNA, the CDR3 is TGTGCCAGCAGCTTAACGTCGCAGATAGAGACCCAGTACTTC. Residues: CASSLTSQIETQYF.

This clone was counted a few times. The chain combines TRBV12-3 or TRBV12-4 with TRBJ2-1; a possible D gene is TRBD1 (6 bases). Trimming cost V 5 bases and J 10 bases, with 12 bases left between them. The length of the CDR3 is 12 residues. For the CDR3, the DNA is TGTGCCAGCAGTAACCGGGACATAGAGCAGTTCTTC. Its translation: CASSNRDIEQFF.

V usage is TRBV9 and J usage is TRBJ1-2, with 8 bases lining up with TRBD1. The CDR3 is 15 residues long. Trimming took 3 bases from V and 8 from J; bases not matched to a gene: 12. CDR1 and CDR2 (germline): SGDLS, YYNGEE. CDR3 in amino acids: CASSAPSGGPGGYTF. In DNA form, the CDR3 reads TGTGCCAGCAGCGCTCCCTCAGGGGGCCCTGGGGGCTACACCTTC.